Following are 26 T cell receptor beta chains from one sample sequenced in a study of beta chain features in type 1 diabetes. The study reverse transcribed the entire isolated RNA, so it sequenced expressed TCRB transcripts. Using immunoSEQ multiplex PCR, the repertoire was profiled, and TCRdb retains in-frame clones only, with some absent. This sample has more than 120,000 clones, with 13% found just once. General observations from the study: Significant though moderate, a shortening of TCRB CDR3s appeared in all four CD4+ subsets of Type 1 diabetes patients.

These receptors lack a known antigen. Input material: central memory CD4+ T cells from blood. The source is a man aged 18 to 29 with type 1 diabetes.

The chain has TRBV18 and TRBJ1-5, with 7 bases identical to TRBD1. This CDR3 is 15 amino acids long. Trimming cost V 1 base and J 7 bases; bases outside gene matches: 7. CDR1 is KGHSH, CDR2 LQKENI, per germline. CDR3 DNA: TGTGCCAGCTCACCACAGTCGGGACAGCGCCAGCCCCAGCATTTT. Its protein product is CASSPQSGQRQPQHF.

This clone was detected only a few times. The chain joins TRBV5-1 to TRBJ1-1; possible D gene TRBD1, 5 bases. With 2 bases removed from V and 7 bases from J, the gap between germline ends came to 12 bases. Germline assignment: CDR1 SGHRS and CDR2 YFSETQ. The CDR3 totals 13 residues. The CDR3 loop is CASSFSGTFEAFF. DNA for the CDR3: TGCGCCAGCAGCTTTTCCGGGACGTTTGAAGCTTTCTTT.

This clone turned up a few times. V is TRBV6-5 and J is TRBJ2-4; TRBD1 is a possible D gene (6 bases). Germline-derived CDR1 and CDR2 are MNHEY and SVGAGI. With 0 bases removed from V and 2 bases from J, the gap between germline ends came to 8 bases. This CDR3 has 15 residues. CDR3 DNA: TGTGCCAGCAGTTACTCCGGGACACCCAAAAACATTCAGTACTTC. This encodes CASSYSGTPKNIQYF.

There are a few counts of this clone. V usage is TRBV29-1 and J usage is TRBJ1-3; D unclear. Per germline, CDR1 SQVTM and CDR2 ANQGSEA. The ends were cut back, 2 bases at V and 1 base at J, with 9 bases in the middle. The CDR3 contains 14 residues. In nucleotides, the CDR3 is TGCAGCGTTGAACAGCCTAATTCTGGAAACACCATATATTTT. It is translated as CSVEQPNSGNTIYF.

This clone was found a few times. The rearrangement joins TRBV7-8 to TRBJ2-5; possible D gene TRBD2, 6 bases. Germline V gene sequence: CDR1 SGHVS, CDR2 FQNEAQ. The CDR3 totals 14 residues. V shed 5 bases and J shed 5 bases, with 15 bases lying between them. In nucleotides, the CDR3 is TGTGCCAGCAGCGGGCGCATTGGGAGGGAGACCCAGTACTTC. It is translated as CASSGRIGRETQYF.

This CDR3 is CASSLGQATYEQYF. The CDR3 nucleotides read TGCGCCAGCAGCTTGGGGCAGGCCACCTACGAGCAGTACTTC. The V gene is TRBV5-1, the J gene TRBJ2-7; D ambiguous. This CDR3 spans 14 amino acids. The V end was cut by 0 bases, the J end by 2 bases, with 9 bases between. CDR1 SGHRS and CDR2 YFSETQ come from the germline V gene.

This chain connects TRBV5-1 to TRBJ2-5; D is undetermined. Germline lookup yields CDR1 SGHRS and CDR2 YFSETQ. CDR3 length: 14 amino acids. The germline V and J ends were trimmed by 5 bases and 2 bases, with 13 bases remaining between them. The CDR3 loop reads CASRFPGPQETQYF. CDR3 nucleotide sequence: TGCGCCAGCAGGTTCCCAGGCCCTCAAGAGACCCAGTACTTC.

In this sample, this clone turned up a few times. The chain is built from TRBV30 and TRBJ1-4; 7 bases align to TRBD1. Germline V gene sequence: CDR1 GTSNPN, CDR2 SVGIG (reference sequence). The trim removed 5 bases at V and 4 bases at J, leaving 4 bases unmatched. The CDR3 spans 13 residues. CDR3 in amino acids: CAWAGGGNEKLFF. The DNA of the CDR3 is TGTGCCTGGGCAGGGGGTGGTAATGAAAAACTGTTTTTT.

This clone was observed many times. The identical CDR3 is also encoded by other nucleotide sequences in the sample. This chain connects TRBV7-9 to TRBJ2-3; D gene unclear. The germline V and J ends were trimmed by 0 bases and 2 bases, with 6 bases remaining between them. This CDR3 is built from 14 residues. In germline, CDR1 is SEHNR, CDR2 FQNEAQ (reference sequence). CDR3 in DNA: TGTGCCAGCAGCTTAGCCGGCCCCACAGATACGCAGTATTTT. Protein sequence: CASSLAGPTDTQYF. The full variable domain, its missing parts supplied by reference TRBV7-9 and TRBJ2-3, is DTGVSQNPRHKITKRGQNVTFRCDPISEHNRLYWYRQTLGQGPEFLTYFQNEAQLEKSRLLSDRFSAERPKGSFSTLEIQRTEQGDSAMYLCASSLAGPTDTQYFGPGTRLTVL.

The DNA of the CDR3 is TGTGCCAGCAGCTTAGACACAGGGCTCTACGAGCAGTACTTC. Its protein is CASSLDTGLYEQYF. This chain uses TRBV11-2 with TRBJ2-7; tentative D call: TRBD1 (6 bases). Looked up from germline, CDR1 is SGHAT and CDR2 is FQNNGV. V was pared by 0 bases and J by 3 bases, with 9 bases between. The CDR3 runs 14 residues.

The V gene is TRBV5-1, the J gene TRBJ1-2, with D hard to call. The germline V and J ends were trimmed by 0 bases and 1 base, with 7 bases remaining between them. Germline CDR1 is SGHRS and CDR2 is YFSETQ. The CDR3 consists of 14 residues. CDR3 protein: CASSLEDFNYGYTF. CDR3 nucleotide sequence: TGCGCCAGCAGCTTGGAGGATTTTAACTATGGCTACACCTTC.

This clone showed up many times. This rearrangement joins TRBV18 to TRBJ1-1; D is unclear. Germline CDR1 KGHSH, CDR2 LQKENI. V was pared by 2 bases and J by 10 bases, with 8 bases between. The CDR3 spans 11 residues. CDR3 amino acids: CASSPREGAFF. As DNA, the CDR3 is TGTGCCAGCTCACCAAGGGAGGGAGCTTTCTTT.

This clone was observed a handful of times. The chain links TRBV6-5 to TRBJ1-2; D unclear. CDR1 and CDR2 (germline): MNHEY, SVGAGI. This CDR3 has 14 amino acids. Trimming shortened V by 2 bases and J by 7 bases, and 14 bases separated the two germline ends. The CDR3 coding sequence is TGTGCCAGCAGTTACGTCGGCAAATGGGCTGGCTACACCTTC. Protein sequence: CASSYVGKWAGYTF.

This clone has just a few counts. The chain employs TRBV5-1 and TRBJ2-3, with 11 positions matching TRBD1. The CDR3 consists of 15 residues. V lost 2 bases, J lost 4 bases, and 3 bases stayed unmatched. In germline, CDR1 is SGHRS, CDR2 YFSETQ. The CDR3 spells CASSLEGQGADTQYF. CDR3 coding DNA: TGCGCCAGCAGCTTAGAGGGACAGGGGGCAGATACGCAGTATTTT.

This clone was detected a few times. The chain combines TRBV9 with TRBJ1-1; weak D call: TRBD1 (5 bases). The germline gives CDR1 SGDLS, CDR2 YYNGEE. Trimming stripped 6 bases from V and 3 bases from J, with 12 bases between. The CDR3 sequence is 13 residues long. CDR3 coding DNA: TGTGCCAGCAAAGGAGGGGACCACACTGAAGCTTTCTTT. Translated, it gives CASKGGDHTEAFF.

This clone was observed a handful of times. The chain joins TRBV14 to TRBJ2-7; D is ambiguous. V was pared by 2 bases and J by 8 bases, with 10 bases between. The germline CDR1 and CDR2 sequences are SGHDN and FVKESK. CDR3 size: 12 residues. CDR3 residues: CASSQTRQKQYF. The CDR3 DNA reads as TGTGCCAGCAGCCAAACGAGGCAGAAGCAGTACTTC. Using reference TRBV14 and TRBJ2-7 for the parts outside the CDR3, the full variable domain is EAGVTQFPSHSVIEKGQTVTLRCDPISGHDNLYWYRRVMGKEIKFLLHFVKESKQDESGMPNNRFLAERTGGTYSTLKVQPAELEDSGVYFCASSQTRQKQYFGPGTRLTVT.

This clone was recorded a few times. The DNA of the CDR3 is TGCAGCGTTGTTCTAGCGGGGGGGCCTGGAGAGACCCAGTACTTC. This encodes CSVVLAGGPGETQYF. The genes are TRBV29-1 and TRBJ2-5; 12 bases match TRBD2. Germline V lookup: CDR1 SQVTM, CDR2 ANQGSEA. This CDR3 is built from 15 residues. The trim removed 4 bases at V and 4 bases at J, leaving 7 bases unmatched.

The J gene is TRBJ2-2, the V gene TRBV7-9; D is uncertain. In germline, CDR1 is SEHNR, CDR2 FQNEAQ (reference sequence). The CDR3 has 15 residues. Trimming pared 5 bases from V and 5 bases from J, leaving 15 bases between. Written as DNA, the CDR3 is TGTGCCAGCAGCCCCCTCGGCGGCGCGACCGGGGAGCTGTTTTTT. Residues: CASSPLGGATGELFF.

V is TRBV12-5 and J is TRBJ2-3; D uncertain. V was shortened by 0 bases and J by 0 bases, with 10 bases between the two germline ends. The CDR3 has 16 amino acids. CDR1 is LGHNT, CDR2 FRNRAP, per germline. The CDR3 protein is CASGLVLGPSTDTQYF. The CDR3 coding sequence is TGTGCTAGTGGTTTGGTACTCGGTCCGAGCACAGATACGCAGTATTTT. Full variable domain (outside the CDR3, taken from reference TRBV12-5 and TRBJ2-3): DARVTQTPRHKVTEMGQEVTMRCQPILGHNTVFWYRQTMMQGLELLAYFRNRAPLDDSGMPKDRFSAEMPDATLATLKIQPSEPRDSAVYFCASGLVLGPSTDTQYFGPGTRLTVL.

The chain links TRBV4-1 to TRBJ1-1, with 10 bases that match TRBD1. Germline lookup yields CDR1 MGHRA and CDR2 YSYEKL. This CDR3 spans 15 amino acids. V gave up 1 base and J gave up 5 bases; unmatched junction bases: 4. The CDR3 DNA reads TGCGCCAGCAGCCAAGGACAGGGGGCGGGTACTGAAGCTTTCTTT. Its translation: CASSQGQGAGTEAFF.

In this sample, this clone turned up a few times. V usage is TRBV7-9 and J usage is TRBJ1-2; 9 nucleotides agree with TRBD1. This CDR3 spans 13 amino acids. Germline assignment: CDR1 SEHNR and CDR2 FQNEAQ (reference sequence). With 7 bases clipped from V and 8 bases from J, the junction kept 8 bases outside the gene matches. Here the CDR3 reads CASIQTGGGGYTF. The DNA for the CDR3 is TGTGCCAGCATCCAAACAGGGGGCGGAGGCTACACCTTC.

In its sample, this clone was seen a few times. The V and J genes are TRBV18 and TRBJ1-5; D unclear. V shed 4 bases and J shed 3 bases, with 16 bases lying between them. The germline V gene has CDR1 KGHSH and CDR2 LQKENI. The CDR3 runs to 16 residues. The CDR3 DNA reads TGTGCCAGCTCACTGGGCGAGGGTTCTAACAATCAGCCCCAGCATTTT. As protein: CASSLGEGSNNQPQHF.

This clone was seen a handful of times. The chain carries TRBV14 and TRBJ1-6; D is perhaps TRBD1 (6 bases). Trimming pared 3 bases from V and 7 bases from J, leaving 13 bases between. Germline V lookup: CDR1 SGHDN, CDR2 FVKESK. The CDR3 has 15 amino acids. The chain's CDR3 is CASSHSDRMNSPLHF. The CDR3 DNA follows: TGTGCCAGCAGCCACTCCGACAGGATGAATTCACCCCTCCACTTT. Combining the CDR3 with reference TRBV14 and TRBJ1-6 gives the whole variable domain EAGVTQFPSHSVIEKGQTVTLRCDPISGHDNLYWYRRVMGKEIKFLLHFVKESKQDESGMPNNRFLAERTGGTYSTLKVQPAELEDSGVYFCASSHSDRMNSPLHFGNGTRLTVT.

This clone came up a few times. This sequence joins TRBV10-3 and TRBJ1-2; a weak D match, TRBD1 (5 bases). V was pared by 5 bases and J by 4 bases, with 11 bases between. From germline, CDR1 is ENHRY and CDR2 SYGVKD. This CDR3 region has 13 residues. This CDR3 reads CAISTQGGYGYTF. As DNA, the CDR3 is TGTGCCATCAGTACCCAGGGTGGCTATGGCTACACCTTC.

This clone was picked up many times. This chain uses TRBV30 with TRBJ1-3; TRBD1 aligns across 8 bases. The J segment lost 4 bases and the V segment lost 4 bases, leaving 3 bases of the junction unmatched. Germline V gives CDR1 GTSNPN, CDR2 SVGIG (reference sequence). The CDR3 totals 13 residues. This chain's CDR3 is CAWTRGQGNTIYF. The DNA for the CDR3 is TGTGCCTGGACCAGGGGGCAAGGAAACACCATATATTTT.

This clone was counted only a few times. V is TRBV11-2 and J is TRBJ2-7; TRBD1 might be the D (5 bases). CDR1 is SGHAT and CDR2 is FQNNGV in the germline V gene. The CDR3 covers 11 residues. Trimming took off 5 bases at V and 9 bases at J, with 11 bases between the two ends. The CDR3 nucleotides read TGTGCCAGCAGCACGGACACGACGCAGTACTTC. Translation: CASSTDTTQYF. The entire variable domain, with the rest obtained from reference TRBV11-2 and TRBJ2-7, is as follows: EAGVAQSPRYKIIEKRQSVAFWCNPISGHATLYWYQQILGQGPKLLIQFQNNGVVDDSQLPKDRFSAERLKGVDSTLKIQPAKLEDSAVYLCASSTDTTQYFGPGTRLTVT.